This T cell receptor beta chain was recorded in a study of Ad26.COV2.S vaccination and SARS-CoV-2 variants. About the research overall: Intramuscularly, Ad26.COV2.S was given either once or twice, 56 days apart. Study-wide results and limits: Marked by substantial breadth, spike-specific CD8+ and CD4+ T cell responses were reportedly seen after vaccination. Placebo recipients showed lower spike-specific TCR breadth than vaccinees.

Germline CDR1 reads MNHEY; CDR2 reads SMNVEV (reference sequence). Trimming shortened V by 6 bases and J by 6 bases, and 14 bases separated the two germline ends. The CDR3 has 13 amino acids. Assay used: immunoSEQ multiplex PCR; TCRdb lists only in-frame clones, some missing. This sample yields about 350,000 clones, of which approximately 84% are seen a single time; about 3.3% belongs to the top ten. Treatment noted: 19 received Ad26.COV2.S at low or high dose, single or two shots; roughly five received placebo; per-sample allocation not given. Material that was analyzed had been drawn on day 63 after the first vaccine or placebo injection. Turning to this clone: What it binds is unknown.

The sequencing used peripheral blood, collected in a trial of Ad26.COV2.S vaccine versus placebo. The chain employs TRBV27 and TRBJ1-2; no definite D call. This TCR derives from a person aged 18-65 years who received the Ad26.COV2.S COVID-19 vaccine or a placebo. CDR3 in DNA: TGTGCCAGCAGCCGAATCCTTGGGGATGGCTACACCTTC. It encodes CASSRILGDGYTF.